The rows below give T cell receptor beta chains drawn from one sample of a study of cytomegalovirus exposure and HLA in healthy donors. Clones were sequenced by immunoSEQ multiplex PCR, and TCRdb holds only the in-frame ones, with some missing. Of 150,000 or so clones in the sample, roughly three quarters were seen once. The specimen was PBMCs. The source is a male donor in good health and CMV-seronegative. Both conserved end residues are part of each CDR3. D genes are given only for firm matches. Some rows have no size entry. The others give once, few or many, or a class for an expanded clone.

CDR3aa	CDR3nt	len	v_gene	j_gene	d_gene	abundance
CASSHGQGGSYEQYF	TGTGCCAGCAGCCACGGACAGGGGGGATCCTACGAGCAGTACTTC	15	TRBV14	TRBJ2-7	TRBD1	-
CASSSSSGAGNEQFF	TGTGCCAGCAGCTCCTCGAGCGGGGCGGGGAATGAGCAGTTCTTC	15	TRBV7-2	TRBJ2-1	TRBD2	once
CASSRDRGLDTQYF	TGTGCCAGCAGCCGGGACAGGGGGTTAGATACGCAGTATTTT	14	TRBV7-3	TRBJ2-3	TRBD1	-
CATSRVSGSYEQYF	TGTGCCACCAGCAGGGTCAGCGGGAGCTACGAGCAGTACTTC	14	TRBV15	TRBJ2-7	TRBD2	-
CASTPLAAAPIGYNEQFF	TGTGCCAGCACCCCTCTAGCAGCCGCTCCGATTGGCTACAATGAGCAGTTCTTC	18	TRBV7-2	TRBJ2-1	-	-
CASRSDREGLEQYF	TGTGCCAGCAGGTCCGACCGGGAGGGCCTTGAGCAGTACTTC	14	TRBV7-8	TRBJ2-5	TRBD2	-
CASSLPYRDRGLRGPQHF	TGTGCCAGCAGCCTTCCCTACCGGGACAGGGGCCTCAGAGGGCCCCAGCATTTT	18	TRBV9	TRBJ1-5	TRBD1	-
CASSLTGSDDYGYTF	TGCGCCAGCAGCTTAACAGGGAGTGACGACTATGGCTACACCTTC	15	TRBV5-1	TRBJ1-2	-	once
CASSPSDRSYEQYF	TGTGCCAGTAGTCCTAGCGATCGCTCCTACGAGCAGTACTTC	14	TRBV19	TRBJ2-7	-	once
CASSADREGVNTEAFF	TGTGCCAGCAGTGCGGACAGGGAAGGGGTGAACACTGAAGCTTTCTTT	16	TRBV25-1	TRBJ1-1	TRBD1	-
CASTGGQYSGANVLTF	TGTGCCAGCACCGGAGGGCAGTACTCTGGGGCCAACGTCCTGACTTTC	16	TRBV2	TRBJ2-6	-	-
CASSAIGISAGNEQFF	TGTGCCAGCAGCGCGATAGGGATTAGCGCCGGCAATGAGCAGTTCTTC	16	TRBV5-6	TRBJ2-1	-	-
CSVAPGSNEQFF	TGCAGCGTCGCTCCGGGGTCCAATGAGCAGTTCTTC	12	TRBV29-1	TRBJ2-1	-	-
CASSLGPQGNTEAFF	TGTGCCAGCAGCTTGGGACCACAGGGGAACACTGAAGCTTTCTTT	15	TRBV5-5	TRBJ1-1	-	few
CASSVRPPGQGFTGELFF	TGTGCCAGCAGTGTGAGACCACCGGGACAGGGTTTTACCGGGGAGCTGTTTTTT	18	TRBV6-1	TRBJ2-2	TRBD1	-
CASSFRQGTDTQYF	TGTGCCAGCAGCTTCCGTCAGGGGACAGATACGCAGTATTTT	14	TRBV7-2	TRBJ2-3	-	-
CASSQRKTGGHYEQYF	TGTGCCAGCAGCCAGAGAAAGACAGGGGGTCACTACGAGCAGTACTTC	16	TRBV16	TRBJ2-7	TRBD1	-
CASSLRGRAGGVNTEAFF	TGTGCCAGCAGCTTAAGGGGGCGGGCAGGGGGTGTGAACACTGAAGCTTTCTTT	18	TRBV5-6	TRBJ1-1	TRBD1	-
CASSTEESHEQFF	TGTGCCAGCAGTACGGAGGAGAGCCATGAGCAGTTCTTC	13	TRBV6-6	TRBJ2-1	-	few
CASSDGTGGVYGYTF	TGTGCCAGCAGCGACGGGACAGGGGGCGTCTATGGCTACACCTTC	15	TRBV9	TRBJ1-2	TRBD1	-
CASSQDLADLQETQYF	TGCGCCAGCAGCCAAGATCTAGCGGATCTCCAAGAGACCCAGTACTTC	16	TRBV4-3	TRBJ2-5	TRBD2	once
CASSPPGGGTTEAFF	TGTGCCAGCAGCCCCCCGGGCGGGGGAACCACTGAAGCTTTCTTT	15	TRBV7-2	TRBJ1-1	-	-
CASRSGQVPGELFF	TGTGCCAGCAGATCGGGACAGGTCCCCGGGGAGCTGTTTTTT	14	TRBV27	TRBJ2-2	TRBD1	-
CSASGWSEQFF	TGCAGTGCTTCGGGTTGGAGTGAGCAGTTCTTC	11	TRBV20-1	TRBJ2-1	-	once
CASSQVSGTSGGVTDTQYF	TGTGCCAGCAGCCAAGTGTCGGGGACTAGCGGGGGGGTCACAGATACGCAGTATTTT	19	TRBV4-2	TRBJ2-3	TRBD2	-
CASSGGPQGALGYTF	TGTGCCAGCAGCGGAGGCCCACAGGGGGCGCTAGGCTACACCTTC	15	TRBV9	TRBJ1-2	TRBD1	-
CASSPWTAGMNTEAFF	TGTGCCAGCAGTCCTTGGACAGCGGGGATGAACACTGAAGCTTTCTTT	16	TRBV28	TRBJ1-1	-	-
CAISEGDSRDRGYTF	TGTGCCATCAGTGAAGGAGACAGCCGCGATAGAGGCTACACCTTC	15	TRBV10-3	TRBJ1-2	-	-
CASSITGTASYEQYF	TGTGCCAGTAGTATCACCGGGACAGCGTCCTACGAGCAGTACTTC	15	TRBV19	TRBJ2-7	TRBD1	-